These 29 T cell receptor beta chains originate from one sample sequenced in a study of blood T cell repertoires in COVID-19. The method was immunoSEQ multiplex PCR; TCRdb's version includes in-frame clones alone and lacks a portion of them. Here the sample spans approximately 300,000 clones, 80% to 90% being singletons. The sequenced sample consisted of peripheral blood. These receptors came from a woman between 45 and 60 years old with COVID-19, enrolled during active disease.

The CDR3 DNA reads TGTGCCATCCCGCGGGACAGGGGACATTCAGATACGCAGTATTTT. The encoded protein is CAIPRDRGHSDTQYF. This rearrangement joins TRBV25-1 to TRBJ2-3; 10 nucleotides agree with TRBD1. Germline V gene sequence: CDR1 MGHDK, CDR2 SYGVNS. V dropped 10 bases and J dropped 4; count of bases not matched to a gene: 11. The CDR3 runs 15 residues.

Worth noting for this clone: Other DNA sequences within the sample encode an identical CDR3. V and J are TRBV3-1 (or the pseudogene TRBV3-2) and TRBJ1-1; the D is unclear. Germline V CDR1 and CDR2: LGHDT, YNNKEL (reference sequence). V was pared by 0 bases and J by 0 bases, with 8 bases between. The CDR3 extends over 15 amino acids. The CDR3 region is CASSQDTPMNTEAFF. The CDR3 DNA reads TGTGCCAGCAGCCAAGATACACCAATGAACACTGAAGCTTTCTTT.

The chain joins TRBV7-6 to TRBJ2-7; 7 bases match TRBD1. V lost 5 bases and J lost 3; bases outside the gene matches: 7. There are 14 residues in the CDR3. CDR1 is SGHVS and CDR2 is FNYEAQ in the germline V gene. The CDR3 protein is CASSPRQGFYEQYF. CDR3 bases: TGTGCCAGCAGCCCTAGACAGGGATTCTACGAGCAGTACTTC.

This clone was recorded once. The chain carries TRBV2 and TRBJ2-5, with 8 nucleotides matching TRBD2. The CDR3 is 15 amino acids. Germline loops: CDR1 SNHLY, CDR2 FYNNEI. With 8 bases clipped from V and 2 bases from J, the junction kept 10 bases outside the gene matches. DNA of the CDR3: TGTGCCAGCCCGGGGGGGCGGGGAGGACAAGAGACCCAGTACTTC. This encodes CASPGGRGGQETQYF. Supplemented by reference TRBV2 and TRBJ2-5, the full variable domain reads EPEVTQTPSHQVTQMGQEVILRCVPISNHLYFYWYRQILGQKVEFLVSFYNNEISEKSEIFDDQFSVERPDGSNFTLKIRSTKLEDSAMYFCASPGGRGGQETQYFGPGTRLLVL.

V and J are TRBV10-3 and TRBJ1-5; TRBD1 agrees at 8 bases. Germline V gene lookup returns CDR1 ENHRY and CDR2 SYGVKD. V lost 6 bases, J lost 5 bases, and 6 bases stayed unmatched. The CDR3 contains 14 residues. CDR3 DNA sequence: TGTGCCATCAGCGGACAGGGTGGGGATCAGCCCCAGCATTTT. It codes for CAISGQGGDQPQHF.

The chain recombines TRBV7-2 with TRBJ2-1, with 16 nucleotides matching TRBD2. With 5 bases clipped from V and 7 bases from J, the junction kept 5 bases outside the gene matches. This CDR3 is 16 amino acids long. Germline V gene sequence: CDR1 SGHTA, CDR2 FQGNSA. CDR3 protein: CASSPGLAGGTNEQFF. DNA of the CDR3: TGTGCCAGCAGCCCGGGACTAGCGGGAGGGACGAATGAGCAGTTCTTC.

The chain links TRBV4-1 to TRBJ2-1; D is possibly TRBD2 (5 bases). CDR3 length equals 15 residues. Germline-derived CDR1 and CDR2 are MGHRA and YSYEKL. The V gene lost 2 bases and the J gene lost 4 bases, with 12 bases spanning the gap. The DNA of the CDR3 is TGCGCCAGCAGCCAACTTCTAGCTAAATACAATGAGCAGTTCTTC. Its translation: CASSQLLAKYNEQFF.

The chain carries TRBV3-1 (or the pseudogene TRBV3-2) and TRBJ2-1; TRBD2 agrees at 9 bases. The germline V gene encodes CDR1 LGHDT and CDR2 YNNKEL (reference sequence). The CDR3 length is 17 residues. Trimming removed 0 bases from V and 4 bases from J; junction bases left unmatched: 7. Here the CDR3 DNA reads TGTGCCAGCAGCCAAGAGAGTCTAGCGGGATCTTACAATGAGCAGTTCTTC. Translating it yields CASSQESLAGSYNEQFF.

This clone was counted once. The chain is built from TRBV6-4 and TRBJ2-2; TRBD2 is a possible D gene (6 bases). Germline values: CDR1 MRHNA, CDR2 SNTAGT. V lost 4 bases and J lost 5, with 17 bases in between. CDR3 length: 16 residues. The CDR3 loop reads CASSVGPGAGTGELFF. The CDR3 DNA reads TGTGCCAGCAGTGTTGGACCCGGGGCGGGGACCGGGGAGCTGTTTTTT.

The rearrangement uses TRBV9 and TRBJ2-1; 7 bases fit TRBD2. Germline CDR1 and CDR2: SGDLS and YYNGEE. The CDR3 is 15 residues long. Germline trimming cut 4 bases from V and 5 bases from J; bases unmatched to any gene: 9. CDR3 sequence: CASSPVGTNHNEQFF. CDR3 in DNA: TGTGCCAGCAGCCCAGTTGGGACTAACCACAATGAGCAGTTCTTC.

V is TRBV29-1 and J is TRBJ1-1; D is possibly TRBD1 (6 bases). V gave up 7 bases and J gave up 5 bases, with 17 bases separating them. The CDR3 runs 13 residues. CDR1 and CDR2 (germline): SQVTM, ANQGSEA. The CDR3 region has the DNA TGCAGCGCAAGGACAGTAGGTCGAACTGAAGCTTTCTTT. This codes for CSARTVGRTEAFF.

The rearrangement links TRBV6-5 to TRBJ1-2, with D possibly matching TRBD1 (6 bases). The V end was cut by 2 bases, the J end by 8 bases, with 15 bases between. The CDR3 extends over 14 amino acids. Germline CDR1 is MNHEY and CDR2 is SVGAGI. The CDR3 loop is CASSYGITGNGYTF. CDR3 sequence (DNA): TGTGCCAGCAGTTACGGGATTACAGGGAACGGCTACACCTTC.

This rearrangement joins TRBV2 to TRBJ2-2; TRBD2 agrees at 7 bases. The CDR3 covers 16 residues. V dropped 2 bases and J dropped 1; count of bases not matched to a gene: 4. The V gene's germline CDR1 is SNHLY and CDR2 FYNNEI. CDR3 bases: TGTGCCAGCAGTGAATTGGGACTACAGAACACCGGGGAGCTGTTTTTT. Protein: CASSELGLQNTGELFF.

The J gene is TRBJ1-1, the V gene TRBV11-2, with 7 bases fitting TRBD1. This CDR3 has 16 residues. The V gene end was trimmed by 5 bases and the J gene end by 3 bases; junction bases not matched to a gene: 12. Germline CDR1 and CDR2: SGHAT and FQNNGV. The chain's CDR3 is CASSSVRGLVDTEAFF. The CDR3 region has the DNA TGTGCCAGCAGCAGCGTAAGGGGGCTAGTCGACACTGAAGCTTTCTTT.

The chain couples TRBV6-6 to TRBJ1-2; no firm D call. The germline V gene has CDR1 MNHNY and CDR2 SVGAGI (reference sequence). Deletions cut 7 bases from V and 0 bases from J, with 3 bases between. This CDR3 contains 11 residues. CDR3 sequence: CASITNYGYTF. In DNA, the CDR3 is TGTGCCAGCATCACTAACTATGGCTACACCTTC.

This chain connects TRBV7-9 to TRBJ2-1, with TRBD2 identical over 10 bases. This CDR3 has 15 amino acids. V was pared by 2 bases and J by 7 bases, with 5 bases of the junction left unmatched. Germline CDR1 SEHNR, CDR2 FQNEAQ (reference sequence). CDR3 sequence: CASSLSLAGVNEQFF. The CDR3 nucleotides are TGTGCCAGCAGCTTATCCCTAGCGGGAGTGAATGAGCAGTTCTTC.

The rearrangement uses TRBV24-1 and TRBJ2-5; D remains unclear. CDR1 and CDR2 from the germline V gene are KGHDR and SFDVKD. This CDR3 spans 17 amino acids. V shed 4 bases and J shed 5 bases, with 22 bases lying between them. CDR3 sequence reads: CATSEFRLDPARETQYF. CDR3 DNA sequence: TGTGCCACCAGTGAATTTAGGTTGGATCCAGCCAGGGAGACCCAGTACTTC.

The chain has TRBV19 and TRBJ2-1, with 7 nucleotides matching TRBD2. Germline V gives CDR1 LNHDA, CDR2 SQIVND (reference sequence). V gave up 5 bases and J gave up 4 bases; unmatched junction bases: 23. CDR3 size: 20 residues. CDR3 sequence: CASSFLGAPLAVGPYNEQFF. Here the CDR3 DNA reads TGTGCCAGTAGTTTCCTGGGAGCCCCTCTAGCGGTAGGCCCATACAATGAGCAGTTCTTC.

The chain carries TRBV9 and TRBJ2-3, with D unresolved. Germline loops: CDR1 SGDLS, CDR2 YYNGEE. The V end lost 0 bases, the J end lost 3 bases, and 8 bases lay between the germline ends. The CDR3 runs 14 residues. CDR3 sequence (DNA): TGTGCCAGCAGCGTAGATCTGCAGACAGATACGCAGTATTTT. It is translated as CASSVDLQTDTQYF.

The V gene is TRBV23-1, the J gene TRBJ1-2; 9 bases are shared with TRBD1. TRBV23-1 is recorded as an ORF, its role being uncertain. Trimming cost V 6 bases and J 3 bases; bases outside gene matches: 5. The CDR3 runs to 14 residues. CDR3 in DNA: TGCGCCAGCAGAGGACAGGGGAGAGACTATGGCTACACCTTC. Protein sequence: CASRGQGRDYGYTF.

This chain links TRBV24-1 with TRBJ2-7; 10 bases fit TRBD2. CDR1 is KGHDR, CDR2 SFDVKD, per germline. The V segment lost 4 bases and the J segment 3 bases; nucleotides outside the gene matches: 2. The CDR3 covers 14 residues. CDR3 sequence reads: CATSDASGSYEQYF. The CDR3 coding sequence is TGTGCCACCAGTGACGCTAGCGGGAGCTACGAGCAGTACTTC.

The chain joins TRBV3-1 (or the pseudogene TRBV3-2) to TRBJ1-3; the D is unclear. Trimming cost V 4 bases and J 2 bases, with 12 bases left between them. CDR1 LGHDT and CDR2 YNNKEL come from the germline V gene (reference sequence). The length of the CDR3 is 15 residues. As DNA, the CDR3 is TGTGCCAGCAGCCCCCGCGTAGAAACTGGAAACACCATATATTTT. Protein sequence: CASSPRVETGNTIYF.

The chain recombines TRBV5-4 with TRBJ2-3, with D tentatively TRBD2 (6 bases). The CDR3 has 16 amino acids. The V end was cut by 0 bases, the J end by 1 base, with 12 bases between. Germline V gene sequence: CDR1 SGHNT, CDR2 YYREEE (reference sequence). The CDR3 reads CASSLAGASGTDTQYF. The CDR3 DNA follows: TGTGCCAGCAGCTTGGCTGGGGCTAGCGGCACAGATACGCAGTATTTT.

The chain recombines TRBV9 with TRBJ2-3; 13 nucleotides line up with TRBD2. V dropped 7 bases and J dropped 6; count of bases not matched to a gene: 2. Per the germline V gene, CDR1 is SGDLS and CDR2 is YYNGEE. This CDR3 comprises 13 residues. The CDR3 sequence is CASGLAGVDTQYF. The CDR3 bases are TGTGCCAGCGGACTAGCGGGAGTTGATACGCAGTATTTT.

The chain is built from TRBV7-3 and TRBJ2-3; perhaps TRBD1 as D (6 bases). V lost 5 bases to trimming and J lost 0 bases, with 12 bases between them. CDR3 length: 15 residues. Germline CDR1 and CDR2: SGHTA and FQGTGA. The CDR3 region has the DNA TGTGCCAGCAGCGTCAGGGGATCTAGCACAGATACGCAGTATTTT. It yields the protein CASSVRGSSTDTQYF.

The J gene is TRBJ2-1, the V gene TRBV7-9, with 11 bases matching TRBD2. Trimming removed 5 bases from V and 0 bases from J; junction bases left unmatched: 9. This CDR3 region has 18 residues. The germline gives CDR1 SEHNR, CDR2 FQNEAQ (reference sequence). The CDR3 DNA reads as TGTGCCAGCAGCCCTCTAGCGGGAGGCTCGACCTCCTACAATGAGCAGTTCTTC. It codes for CASSPLAGGSTSYNEQFF.

The V gene is TRBV7-2, the J gene TRBJ1-6; 9 bases are a match to TRBD1. The CDR3 runs 15 residues. Per the germline V gene, CDR1 is SGHTA and CDR2 is FQGNSA. Trimming took 5 bases from V and 7 from J; bases not matched to a gene: 6. DNA for the CDR3: TGTGCCAGCAGCGTACCCGGGACAGGGAATTCACCCCTCCACTTT. This codes for CASSVPGTGNSPLHF.

The rearrangement joins TRBV19 to TRBJ2-2, with D uncertain. The V gene lost 7 bases and the J gene lost 7 bases, with 22 bases spanning the gap. Germline V gene data show CDR1 as LNHDA and CDR2 as SQIVND (reference sequence). This CDR3 comprises 16 residues. Written as DNA, the CDR3 is TGTGCCAGTACCCCTTATTCAACGGGTTCGGTCGGGGAGCTGTTTTTT. It encodes CASTPYSTGSVGELFF.

The chain has TRBV30 and TRBJ2-1; D is unresolved. The CDR3 length is 12 residues. Trimming stripped 0 bases from V and 4 bases from J, with 4 bases between. Germline V gene sequence: CDR1 GTSNPN, CDR2 SVGIG (reference sequence). DNA of the CDR3: TGTGCCTGGAGTGTAGAGTACAATGAGCAGTTCTTC. Amino acid sequence: CAWSVEYNEQFF.